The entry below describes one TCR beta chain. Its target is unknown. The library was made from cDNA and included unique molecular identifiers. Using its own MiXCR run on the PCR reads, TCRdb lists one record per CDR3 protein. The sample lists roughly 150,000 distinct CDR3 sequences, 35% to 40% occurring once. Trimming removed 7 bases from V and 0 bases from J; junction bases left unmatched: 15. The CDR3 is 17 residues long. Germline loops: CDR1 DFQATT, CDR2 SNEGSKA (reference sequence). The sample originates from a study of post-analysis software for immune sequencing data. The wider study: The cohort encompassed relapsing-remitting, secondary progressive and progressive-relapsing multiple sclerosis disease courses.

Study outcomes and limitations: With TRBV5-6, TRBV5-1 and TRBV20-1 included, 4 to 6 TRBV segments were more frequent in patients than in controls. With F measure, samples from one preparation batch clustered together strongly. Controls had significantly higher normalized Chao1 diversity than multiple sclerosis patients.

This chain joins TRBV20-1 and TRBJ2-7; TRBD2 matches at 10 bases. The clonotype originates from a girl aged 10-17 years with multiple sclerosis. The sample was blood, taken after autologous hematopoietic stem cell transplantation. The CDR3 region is CSVQRSQREGDSYEQYF. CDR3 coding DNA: TGCAGTGTTCAGAGATCCCAGCGGGAGGGGGACTCCTACGAGCAGTACTTC.